A selection of T cell receptor beta chains follows, all from one sample in a study of OX40 agonist ivuxolimab in advanced cancers. The protocol was immunoSEQ multiplex PCR, while the TCRdb copy is restricted to in-frame clones and leaves out a portion. This sample yields around 15,000 clones, of which 75% to 90% are seen a single time; 3.5% to 4% belongs to the top ten. The sample consisted of CD4+ or CD8+ T cells sorted from blood, taken in a trial of the OX40 agonist ivuxolimab. These receptors were taken from an adult with an advanced solid tumor such as melanoma, head and neck, liver or kidney cancer. Each CDR3 is given with its conserved first and last residue. Fields, in order: J gene, clone size, V gene, CDR3 length, D gene, CDR3 protein, CDR3 DNA. The D gene is left open where the match is weak. The listing skips clone size in some rows; elsewhere it reads once, few, many or a size class.

J: TRBJ2-5
size: -
V: TRBV10-3
length: 12
D: -
CDR3: CAISEPGETQYF
DNA: TGTGCCATCAGTGAACCGGGAGAGACCCAGTACTTC

J: TRBJ2-7
size: once
V: TRBV7-2
length: 15
D: TRBD1
CDR3: CASSYSGTGGEEQYF
DNA: TGTGCCAGCAGCTACTCCGGGACAGGGGGCGAAGAGCAGTACTTC

J: TRBJ1-3
size: -
V: TRBV19
length: 15
D: -
CDR3: CASTPGRFSGNTIYF
DNA: TGTGCCAGTACCCCGGGACGGTTCTCTGGAAACACCATATATTTT

J: TRBJ1-5
size: few
V: TRBV14
length: 13
D: -
CDR3: CASSRGGNQPQHF
DNA: TGTGCCAGCAGCCGGGGCGGCAATCAGCCCCAGCATTTT

J: TRBJ1-1
size: -
V: TRBV7-6
length: 15
D: -
CDR3: CASSPPTGGATEAFF
DNA: TGTGCCAGCAGCCCCCCGACAGGCGGGGCCACTGAAGCTTTCTTT

J: TRBJ2-5
size: -
V: TRBV7-2
length: 13
D: -
CDR3: CASSFTGRETQYF
DNA: TGTGCCAGCAGCTTTACAGGGCGGGAGACCCAGTACTTC

J: TRBJ1-1
size: -
V: TRBV4-2
length: 14
D: -
CDR3: CASSQTTGNTEAFF
DNA: TGTGCCAGCAGCCAGACGACAGGGAACACTGAAGCTTTCTTT

J: TRBJ2-2
size: -
V: TRBV9
length: 17
D: TRBD2
CDR3: CASSVGLAGYATGELFF
DNA: TGTGCCAGCAGCGTAGGACTAGCGGGATATGCCACCGGGGAGCTGTTTTTT

J: TRBJ1-4
size: -
V: TRBV6-6
length: 12
D: -
CDR3: CASRRGTEKLFF
DNA: TGTGCCAGCAGGAGAGGGACTGAAAAACTGTTTTTT

J: TRBJ2-5
size: -
V: TRBV28
length: 15
D: TRBD1
CDR3: CASSLFTGGKETQYF
DNA: TGTGCCAGCAGTTTATTTACAGGGGGCAAAGAGACCCAGTACTTC

J: TRBJ1-2
size: -
V: TRBV6-1
length: 13
D: -
CDR3: CATLTATNYGYTF
DNA: TGTGCCACACTGACAGCCACTAACTATGGCTACACCTTC

J: TRBJ2-2
size: -
V: TRBV2
length: 16
D: TRBD2
CDR3: CASRLRSGSNTGELFF
DNA: TGTGCCAGCAGACTGCGTAGCGGGTCGAACACCGGGGAGCTGTTTTTT

J: TRBJ2-7
size: -
V: TRBV28
length: 12
D: -
CDR3: CASSLKTSEQYF
DNA: TGTGCCAGCAGTTTAAAGACGTCCGAGCAGTACTTC

J: TRBJ2-3
size: -
V: TRBV27
length: 13
D: -
CDR3: CASSLRQTDTQYF
DNA: TGTGCCAGCAGCCTCCGGCAGACAGATACGCAGTATTTT

J: TRBJ1-5
size: -
V: TRBV7-7
length: 16
D: -
CDR3: CASSFQPAGYREPQHF
DNA: TGTGCCAGCAGCTTTCAGCCAGCAGGCTATAGGGAGCCCCAGCATTTT

J: TRBJ1-6
size: -
V: TRBV6-5
length: 15
D: -
CDR3: CASSYVGPRGSPLHF
DNA: TGTGCCAGCAGTTATGTGGGACCTCGAGGTTCACCCCTCCACTTT

J: TRBJ2-6
size: -
V: TRBV13
length: 19
D: TRBD2
CDR3: CASSRPSEAGGSGANVLTF
DNA: TGTGCCAGCAGCCGCCCGAGTGAGGCGGGAGGCTCTGGGGCCAACGTCCTGACTTTC

J: TRBJ2-2
size: -
V: TRBV15
length: 15
D: -
CDR3: CATSRSLVPGGELFF
DNA: TGTGCCACCAGCAGGTCACTTGTCCCGGGCGGGGAGCTGTTTTTT

J: TRBJ1-5
size: -
V: TRBV4-1
length: 14
D: TRBD1
CDR3: CASSPGQSNQPQHF
DNA: TGCGCCAGCAGCCCGGGACAGAGCAATCAGCCCCAGCATTTT